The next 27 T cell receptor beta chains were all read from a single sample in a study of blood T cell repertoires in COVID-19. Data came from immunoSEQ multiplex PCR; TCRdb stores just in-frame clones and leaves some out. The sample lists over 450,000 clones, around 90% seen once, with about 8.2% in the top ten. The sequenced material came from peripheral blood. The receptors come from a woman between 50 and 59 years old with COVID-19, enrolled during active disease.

CDR3 DNA sequence: TGTGCCAGCAGCTCACATCCCCGGACAATCACTGAAGCTTTCTTT. Its protein product is CASSSHPRTITEAFF. The rearrangement links TRBV9 to TRBJ1-1; perhaps TRBD1 as D (5 bases). CDR3 length: 15 residues. V lost 4 bases to trimming and J lost 4 bases, with 17 bases between them. The germline gives CDR1 SGDLS, CDR2 YYNGEE.

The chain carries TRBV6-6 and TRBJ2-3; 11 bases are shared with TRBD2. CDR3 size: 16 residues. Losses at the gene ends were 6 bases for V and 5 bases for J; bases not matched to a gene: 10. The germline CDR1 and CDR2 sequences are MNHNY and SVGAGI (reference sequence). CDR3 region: CASSPLAGAGRDTQYF. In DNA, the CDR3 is TGTGCCAGCAGCCCACTAGCGGGGGCGGGGAGAGATACGCAGTATTTT.

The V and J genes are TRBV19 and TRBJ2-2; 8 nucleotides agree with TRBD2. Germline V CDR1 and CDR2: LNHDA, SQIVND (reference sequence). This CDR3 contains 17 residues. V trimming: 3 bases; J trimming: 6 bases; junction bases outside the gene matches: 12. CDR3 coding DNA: TGTGCCAGTAGTATCAGATCCGGGACTAGGGGGTCCGGGGAGCTGTTTTTT. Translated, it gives CASSIRSGTRGSGELFF.

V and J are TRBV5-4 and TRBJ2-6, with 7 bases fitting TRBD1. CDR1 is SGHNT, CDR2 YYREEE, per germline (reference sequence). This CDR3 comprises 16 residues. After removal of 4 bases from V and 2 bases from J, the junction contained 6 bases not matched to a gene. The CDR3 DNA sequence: TGTGCCAGCAGCCCTGACAGGGACCCTGGGGCCAACGTCCTGACTTTC. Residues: CASSPDRDPGANVLTF.

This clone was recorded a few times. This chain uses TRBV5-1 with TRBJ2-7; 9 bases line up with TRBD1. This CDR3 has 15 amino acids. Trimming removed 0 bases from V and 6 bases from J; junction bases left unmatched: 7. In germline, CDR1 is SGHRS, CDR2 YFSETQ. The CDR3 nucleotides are TGCGCCAGCAGCTTGGCCATTAGGACAGGGGCCGAGCAGTACTTC. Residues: CASSLAIRTGAEQYF.

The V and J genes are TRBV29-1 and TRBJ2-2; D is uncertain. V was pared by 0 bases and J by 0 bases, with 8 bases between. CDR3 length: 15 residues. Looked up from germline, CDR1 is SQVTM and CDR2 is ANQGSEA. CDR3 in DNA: TGCAGCGTTGAAGATAATCAGGCGAACACCGGGGAGCTGTTTTTT. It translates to CSVEDNQANTGELFF.

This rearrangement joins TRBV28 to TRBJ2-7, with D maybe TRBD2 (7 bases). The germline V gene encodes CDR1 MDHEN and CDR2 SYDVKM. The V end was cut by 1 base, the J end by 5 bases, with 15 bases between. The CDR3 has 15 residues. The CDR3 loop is CASSLFAGALHEQYF. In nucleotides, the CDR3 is TGTGCCAGCAGTTTATTCGCGGGGGCGCTACACGAGCAGTACTTC.

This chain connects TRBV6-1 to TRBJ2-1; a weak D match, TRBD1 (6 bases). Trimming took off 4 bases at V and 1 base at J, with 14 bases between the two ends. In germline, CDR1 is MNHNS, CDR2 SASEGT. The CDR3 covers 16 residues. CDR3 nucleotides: TGTGCCAGCAGTGTTGTCCGAACAGGGTCCTACAATGAGCAGTTCTTC. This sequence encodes CASSVVRTGSYNEQFF.

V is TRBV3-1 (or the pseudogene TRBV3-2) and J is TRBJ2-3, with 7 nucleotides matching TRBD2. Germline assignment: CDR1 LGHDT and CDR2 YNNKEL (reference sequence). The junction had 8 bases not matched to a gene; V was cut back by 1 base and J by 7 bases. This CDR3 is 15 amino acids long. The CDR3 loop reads CASSQGGGEGNTQYF. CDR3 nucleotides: TGTGCCAGCAGCCAAGGCGGGGGTGAGGGGAATACGCAGTATTTT.

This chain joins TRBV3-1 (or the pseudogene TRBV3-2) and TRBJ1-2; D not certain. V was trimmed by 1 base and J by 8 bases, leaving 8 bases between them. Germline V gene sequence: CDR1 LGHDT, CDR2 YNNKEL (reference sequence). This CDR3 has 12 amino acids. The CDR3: CASSQVREGYTF. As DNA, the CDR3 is TGTGCCAGCAGCCAAGTCCGGGAAGGCTACACCTTC.

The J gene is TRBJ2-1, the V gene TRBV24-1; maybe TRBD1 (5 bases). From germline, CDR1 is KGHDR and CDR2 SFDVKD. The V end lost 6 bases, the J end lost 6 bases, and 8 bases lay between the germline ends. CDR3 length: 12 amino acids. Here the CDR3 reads CATSSGFNEQFF. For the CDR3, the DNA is TGTGCCACCAGTTCAGGGTTCAATGAGCAGTTCTTC.

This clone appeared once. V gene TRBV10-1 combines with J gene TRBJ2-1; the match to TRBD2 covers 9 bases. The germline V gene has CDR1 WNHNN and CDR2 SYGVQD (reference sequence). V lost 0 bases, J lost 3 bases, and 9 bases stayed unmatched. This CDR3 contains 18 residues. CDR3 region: CASSESLSAGGVYNEQFF. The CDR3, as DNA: TGCGCCAGCAGTGAGTCGCTATCGGCGGGGGGGGTCTACAATGAGCAGTTCTTC.

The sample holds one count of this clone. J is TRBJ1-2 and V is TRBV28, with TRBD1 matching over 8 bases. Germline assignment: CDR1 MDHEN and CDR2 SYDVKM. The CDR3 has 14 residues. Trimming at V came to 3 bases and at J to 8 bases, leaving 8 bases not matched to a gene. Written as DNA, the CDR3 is TGTGCCAGCAGTTTCTCAGGACAGGGTAGGGGCTACACCTTC. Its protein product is CASSFSGQGRGYTF.

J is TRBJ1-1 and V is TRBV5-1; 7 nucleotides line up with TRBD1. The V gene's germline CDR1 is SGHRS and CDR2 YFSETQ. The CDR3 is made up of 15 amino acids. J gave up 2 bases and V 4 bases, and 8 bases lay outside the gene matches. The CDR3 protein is CASSVAGTANTEAFF. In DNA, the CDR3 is TGCGCCAGCAGCGTCGCCGGGACAGCTAACACTGAAGCTTTCTTT.

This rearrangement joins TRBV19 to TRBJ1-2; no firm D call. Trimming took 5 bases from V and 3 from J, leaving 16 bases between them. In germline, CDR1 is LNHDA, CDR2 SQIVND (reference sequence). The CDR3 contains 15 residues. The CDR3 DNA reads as TGTGCCAGTAGTTTAAGTGCGGTGGAGGACTATGGCTACACCTTC. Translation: CASSLSAVEDYGYTF.

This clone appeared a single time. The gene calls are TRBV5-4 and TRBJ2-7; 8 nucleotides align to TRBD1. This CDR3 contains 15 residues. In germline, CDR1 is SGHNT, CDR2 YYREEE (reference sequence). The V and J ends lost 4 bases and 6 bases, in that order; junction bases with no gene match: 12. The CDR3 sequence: CASSSSRQGAREQYF. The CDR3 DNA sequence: TGTGCCAGCAGCAGCTCGCGTCAGGGGGCGCGCGAGCAGTACTTC. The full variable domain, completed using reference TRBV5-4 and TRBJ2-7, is ETGVTQSPTHLIKTRGQQVTLRCSSQSGHNTVSWYQQALGQGPQFIFQYYREEENGRGNFPPRFSGLQFPNYSSELNVNALELDDSALYLCASSSSRQGAREQYFGPGTRLTVT.

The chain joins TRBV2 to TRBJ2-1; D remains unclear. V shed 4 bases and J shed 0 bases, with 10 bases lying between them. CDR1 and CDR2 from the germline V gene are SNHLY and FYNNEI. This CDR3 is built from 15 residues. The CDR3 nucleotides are TGTGCCAGCAGTGTGGGCAAGAGCTCCTACAATGAGCAGTTCTTC. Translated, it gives CASSVGKSSYNEQFF.

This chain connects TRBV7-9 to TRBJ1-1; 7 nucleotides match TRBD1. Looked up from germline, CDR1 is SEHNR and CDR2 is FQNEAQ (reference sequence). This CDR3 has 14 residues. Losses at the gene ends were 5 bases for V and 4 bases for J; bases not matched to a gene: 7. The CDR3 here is CASSLQGESTEAFF. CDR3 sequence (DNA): TGTGCCAGCAGCCTTCAGGGGGAGAGCACTGAAGCTTTCTTT.

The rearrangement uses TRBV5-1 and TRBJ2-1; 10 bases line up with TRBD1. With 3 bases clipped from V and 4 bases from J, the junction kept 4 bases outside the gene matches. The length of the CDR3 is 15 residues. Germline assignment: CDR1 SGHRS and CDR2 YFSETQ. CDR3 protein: CASSSRTGGYNEQFF. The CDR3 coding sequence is TGCGCCAGCAGCTCCAGGACAGGGGGGTACAATGAGCAGTTCTTC.

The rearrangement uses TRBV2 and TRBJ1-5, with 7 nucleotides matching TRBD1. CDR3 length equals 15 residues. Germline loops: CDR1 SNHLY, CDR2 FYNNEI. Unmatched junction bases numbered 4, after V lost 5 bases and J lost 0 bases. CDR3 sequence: CASSQQGYSNQPQHF. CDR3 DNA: TGTGCCAGCAGTCAACAGGGGTATAGCAATCAGCCCCAGCATTTT.

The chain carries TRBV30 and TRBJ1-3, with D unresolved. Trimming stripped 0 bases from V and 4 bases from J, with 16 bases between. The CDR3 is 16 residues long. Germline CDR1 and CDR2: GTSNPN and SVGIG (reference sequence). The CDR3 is CAWSVRMRAGGNTIYF. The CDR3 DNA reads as TGTGCCTGGAGTGTACGTATGCGGGCAGGAGGAAACACCATATATTTT.

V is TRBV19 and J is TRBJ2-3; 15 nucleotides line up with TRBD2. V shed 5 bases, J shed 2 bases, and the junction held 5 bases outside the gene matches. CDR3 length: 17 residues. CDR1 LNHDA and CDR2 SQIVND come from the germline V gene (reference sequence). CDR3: CASSQGLAGGITDTQYF. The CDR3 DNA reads TGTGCCAGTAGTCAGGGACTAGCGGGGGGTATCACAGATACGCAGTATTTT.

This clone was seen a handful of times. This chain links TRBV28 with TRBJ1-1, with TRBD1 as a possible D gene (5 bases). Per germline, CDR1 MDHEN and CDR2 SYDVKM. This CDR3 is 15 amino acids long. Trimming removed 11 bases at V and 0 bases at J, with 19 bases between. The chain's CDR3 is CAVNPQGTMNTEAFF. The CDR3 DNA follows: TGTGCCGTCAACCCCCAGGGAACCATGAACACTGAAGCTTTCTTT.

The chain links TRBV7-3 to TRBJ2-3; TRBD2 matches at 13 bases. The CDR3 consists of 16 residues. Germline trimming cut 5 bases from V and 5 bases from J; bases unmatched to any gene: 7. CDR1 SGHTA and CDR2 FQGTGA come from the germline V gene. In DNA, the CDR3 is TGTGCCAGCAGCGAACTAGCGGGGGGGCCAGGAGATACGCAGTATTTT. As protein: CASSELAGGPGDTQYF.

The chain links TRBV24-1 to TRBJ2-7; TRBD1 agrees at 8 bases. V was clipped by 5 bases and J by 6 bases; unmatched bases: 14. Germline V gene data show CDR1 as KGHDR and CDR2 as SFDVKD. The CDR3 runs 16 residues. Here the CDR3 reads CATSAPGQGAHPEQYF. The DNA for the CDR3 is TGTGCCACCAGTGCCCCGGGGCAGGGGGCGCACCCCGAGCAGTACTTC.

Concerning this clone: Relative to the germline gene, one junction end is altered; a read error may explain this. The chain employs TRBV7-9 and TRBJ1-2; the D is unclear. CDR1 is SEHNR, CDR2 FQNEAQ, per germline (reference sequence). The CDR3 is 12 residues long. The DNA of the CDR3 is TGTGCCAGCAGCTTAGGAGGCGGGGAAGGGTCCTTC. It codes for CASSLGGGEGSF.

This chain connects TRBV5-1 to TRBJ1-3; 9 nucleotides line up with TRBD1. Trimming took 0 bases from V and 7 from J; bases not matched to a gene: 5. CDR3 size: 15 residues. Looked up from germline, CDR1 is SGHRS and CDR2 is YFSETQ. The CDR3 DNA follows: TGCGCCAGCAGCTTGGCGGGACAGGGTAGGAACACCATATATTTT. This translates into CASSLAGQGRNTIYF. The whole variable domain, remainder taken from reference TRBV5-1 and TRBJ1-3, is KAGVTQTPRYLIKTRGQQVTLSCSPISGHRSVSWYQQTPGQGLQFLFEYFSETQRNKGNFPGRFSGRQFSNSRSEMNVSTLELGDSALYLCASSLAGQGRNTIYFGEGSWLTVV.